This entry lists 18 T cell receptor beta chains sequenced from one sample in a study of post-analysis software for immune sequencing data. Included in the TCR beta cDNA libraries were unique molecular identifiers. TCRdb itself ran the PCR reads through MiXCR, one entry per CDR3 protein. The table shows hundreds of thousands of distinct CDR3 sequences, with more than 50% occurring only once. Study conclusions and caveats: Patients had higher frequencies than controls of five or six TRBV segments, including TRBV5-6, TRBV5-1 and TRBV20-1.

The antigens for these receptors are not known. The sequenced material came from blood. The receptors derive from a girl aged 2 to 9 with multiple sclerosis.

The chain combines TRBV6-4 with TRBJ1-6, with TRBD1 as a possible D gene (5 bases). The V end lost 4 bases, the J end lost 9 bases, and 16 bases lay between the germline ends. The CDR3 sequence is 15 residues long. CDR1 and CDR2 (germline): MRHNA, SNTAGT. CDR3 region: CASSVLMGGGSPLHF. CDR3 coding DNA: TGTGCCAGCAGTGTCTTGATGGGGGGTGGTTCACCCCTCCACTTT.

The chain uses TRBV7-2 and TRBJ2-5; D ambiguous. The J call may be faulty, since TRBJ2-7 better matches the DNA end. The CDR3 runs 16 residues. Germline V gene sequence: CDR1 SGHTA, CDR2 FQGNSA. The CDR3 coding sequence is TGTGCCAGCAGCTTGACCCCATCAACGTCCCGGAACGAGCAGTACTTC. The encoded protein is CASSLTPSTSRNEQYF.

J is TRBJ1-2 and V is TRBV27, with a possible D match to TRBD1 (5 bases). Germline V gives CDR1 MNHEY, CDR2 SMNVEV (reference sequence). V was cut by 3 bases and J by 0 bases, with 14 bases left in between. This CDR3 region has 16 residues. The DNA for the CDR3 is TGTGCCAGCAGTTTTACCGGACACCCTGCTAACTATGGCTACACCTTC. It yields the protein CASSFTGHPANYGYTF.

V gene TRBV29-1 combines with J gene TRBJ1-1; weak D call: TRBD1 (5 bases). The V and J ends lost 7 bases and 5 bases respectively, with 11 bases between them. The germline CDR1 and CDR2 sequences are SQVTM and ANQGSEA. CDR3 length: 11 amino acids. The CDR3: CSGRGETEAFF. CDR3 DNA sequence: TGCAGCGGTAGGGGAGAAACTGAAGCTTTCTTT.

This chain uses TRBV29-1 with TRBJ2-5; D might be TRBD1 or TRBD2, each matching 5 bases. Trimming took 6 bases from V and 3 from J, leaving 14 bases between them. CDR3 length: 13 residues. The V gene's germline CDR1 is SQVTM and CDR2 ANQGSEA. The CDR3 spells CSVASGTKETQYF. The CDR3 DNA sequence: TGCAGCGTCGCGTCCGGGACGAAAGAGACCCAGTACTTC. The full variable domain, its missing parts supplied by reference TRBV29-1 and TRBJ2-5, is SAVISQKPSRDICQRGTSLTIQCQVDSQVTMMFWYRQQPGQSLTLIATANQGSEATYESGFVIDKFPISRPNLTFSTLTVSNMSPEDSSIYLCSVASGTKETQYFGPGTRLLVL.

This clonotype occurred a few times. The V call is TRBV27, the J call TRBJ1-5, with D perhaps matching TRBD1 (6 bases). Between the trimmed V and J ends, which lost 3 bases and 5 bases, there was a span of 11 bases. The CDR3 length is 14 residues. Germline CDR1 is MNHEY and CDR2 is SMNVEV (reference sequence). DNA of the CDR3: TGTGCCAGCAGTTTGGGACGACAGGATCAGCCCCAGCATTTT. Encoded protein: CASSLGRQDQPQHF.

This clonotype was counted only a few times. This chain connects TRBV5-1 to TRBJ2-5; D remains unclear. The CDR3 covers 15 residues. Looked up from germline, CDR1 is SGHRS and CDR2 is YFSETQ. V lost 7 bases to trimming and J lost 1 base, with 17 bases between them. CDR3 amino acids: CASHEPTGAQETQYF. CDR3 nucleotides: TGCGCCAGCCACGAACCCACTGGAGCCCAAGAGACCCAGTACTTC.

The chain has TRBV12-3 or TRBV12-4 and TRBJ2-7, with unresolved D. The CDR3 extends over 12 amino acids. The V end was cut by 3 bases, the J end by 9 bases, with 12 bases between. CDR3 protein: CASSLKIVRQYF. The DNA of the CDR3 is TGTGCCAGCAGTTTGAAAATAGTGAGGCAGTACTTC.

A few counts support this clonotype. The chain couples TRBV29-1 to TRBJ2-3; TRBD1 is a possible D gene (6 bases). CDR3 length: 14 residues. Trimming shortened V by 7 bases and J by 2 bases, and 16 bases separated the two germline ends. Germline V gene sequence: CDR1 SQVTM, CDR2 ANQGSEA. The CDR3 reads CSANRRGYTDTQYF. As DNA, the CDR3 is TGCAGCGCTAACCGCAGGGGATACACAGATACGCAGTATTTT.

The DNA of the CDR3 is TGCAGTGCTAGAGATCCCTTAGCGGGGGGAGAGCAGTTCTTC. Its protein is CSARDPLAGGEQFF. V and J are TRBV20-1 and TRBJ2-1, with 10 bases fitting TRBD2. V lost 0 bases to trimming and J lost 10 bases; unmatched junction nucleotides: 6. The CDR3 consists of 14 residues. Germline CDR1 is DFQATT and CDR2 is SNEGSKA (reference sequence).

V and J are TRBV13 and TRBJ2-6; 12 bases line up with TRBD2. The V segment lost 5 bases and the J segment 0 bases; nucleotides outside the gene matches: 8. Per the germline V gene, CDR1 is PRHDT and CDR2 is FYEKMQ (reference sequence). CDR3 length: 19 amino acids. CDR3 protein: CASSPRGLAGVSGANVLTF. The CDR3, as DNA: TGTGCCAGCAGCCCTAGGGGACTAGCGGGTGTCTCTGGGGCCAACGTCCTGACTTTC.

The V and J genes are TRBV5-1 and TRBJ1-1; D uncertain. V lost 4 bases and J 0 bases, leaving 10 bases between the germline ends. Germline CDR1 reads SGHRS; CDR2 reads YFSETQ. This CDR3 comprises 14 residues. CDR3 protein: CASSTGMVNTEAFF. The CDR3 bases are TGCGCCAGCAGCACTGGCATGGTGAACACTGAAGCTTTCTTT.

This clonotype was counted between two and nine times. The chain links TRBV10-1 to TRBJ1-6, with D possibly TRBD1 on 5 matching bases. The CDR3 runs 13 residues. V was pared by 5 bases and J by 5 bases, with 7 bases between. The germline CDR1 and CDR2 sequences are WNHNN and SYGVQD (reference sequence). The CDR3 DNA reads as TGCGCCAGCAGTCCAGGGCATAATTCACCCCTCCACTTT. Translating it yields CASSPGHNSPLHF.

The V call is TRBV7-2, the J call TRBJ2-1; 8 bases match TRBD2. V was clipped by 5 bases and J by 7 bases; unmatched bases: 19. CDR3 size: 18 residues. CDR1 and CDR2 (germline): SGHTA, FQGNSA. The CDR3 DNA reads TGTGCCAGCAGCCAAACCGTGAGCGGGGGCCACCGGTGGAATGAGCAGTTCTTC. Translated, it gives CASSQTVSGGHRWNEQFF.

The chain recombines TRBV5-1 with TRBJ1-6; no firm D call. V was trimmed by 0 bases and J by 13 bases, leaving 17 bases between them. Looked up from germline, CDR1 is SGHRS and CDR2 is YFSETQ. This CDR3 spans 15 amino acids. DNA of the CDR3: TGCGCCAGCAGCTTGGAGGGCCACACTTTTGTTCCCCTCCACTTT. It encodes CASSLEGHTFVPLHF.

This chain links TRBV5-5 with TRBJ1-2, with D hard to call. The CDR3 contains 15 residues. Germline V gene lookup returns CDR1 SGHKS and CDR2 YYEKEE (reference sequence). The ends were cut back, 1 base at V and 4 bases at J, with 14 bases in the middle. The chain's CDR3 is CASSLPLLSSYGYTF. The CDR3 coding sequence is TGTGCCAGCAGCTTGCCGCTCCTCTCATCCTATGGCTACACCTTC.

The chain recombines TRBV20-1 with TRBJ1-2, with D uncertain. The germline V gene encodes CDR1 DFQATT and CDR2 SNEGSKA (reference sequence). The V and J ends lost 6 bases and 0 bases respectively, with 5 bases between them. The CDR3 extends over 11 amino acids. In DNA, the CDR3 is TGCAGTGCAACAACTAACTATGGCTACACCTTC. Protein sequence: CSATTNYGYTF.

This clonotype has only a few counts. CDR3 sequence: CASSPETDSGGYTF. CDR3 sequence (DNA): TGTGCCAGCAGCCCCGAGACGGACAGCGGAGGCTACACCTTC. The chain recombines TRBV7-2 with TRBJ1-2; a weak D match, TRBD1 (6 bases). The CDR3 is made up of 14 amino acids. Germline-derived CDR1 and CDR2 are SGHTA and FQGNSA. The V gene lost 5 bases and the J gene lost 8 bases, with 18 bases spanning the gap.